This T cell receptor beta chain was captured by sequencing in a study of T cells in Graves' hyperthyroidism and ophthalmopathy. Study results and limitations: Most thyroid clonotypes that were expanded above 0.001 also turned up in blood.

TCR beta CDR3 regions were amplified from RNA. RT-PCR in the first round (using the HTBI primer set) targeted the TCR CDR3. MiXCR, run by TCRdb on the multiplex PCR reads, gives a single entry per CDR3 protein. The data contain about 260,000 distinct CDR3 sequences, around a quarter of them singletons. The V end lost 2 bases, the J end lost 7 bases, and 14 bases lay between the germline ends. This CDR3 is 13 amino acids long. Germline CDR1 is DFQATT and CDR2 is SNEGSKA (reference sequence). With regard to this clonotype: The antigen remains unidentified.

This chain uses TRBV20-1 with TRBJ1-1; tentatively, D is TRBD1 (6 bases). Sequenced material: blood. This TCR was recovered from a man aged 40-49 years with Graves' hyperthyroidism that later progressed to Graves' ophthalmopathy. The DNA for the CDR3 is TGCAGTGCTAGATTAATTACAGGGAGTGAAGCTTTCTTT. Residues: CSARLITGSEAFF.